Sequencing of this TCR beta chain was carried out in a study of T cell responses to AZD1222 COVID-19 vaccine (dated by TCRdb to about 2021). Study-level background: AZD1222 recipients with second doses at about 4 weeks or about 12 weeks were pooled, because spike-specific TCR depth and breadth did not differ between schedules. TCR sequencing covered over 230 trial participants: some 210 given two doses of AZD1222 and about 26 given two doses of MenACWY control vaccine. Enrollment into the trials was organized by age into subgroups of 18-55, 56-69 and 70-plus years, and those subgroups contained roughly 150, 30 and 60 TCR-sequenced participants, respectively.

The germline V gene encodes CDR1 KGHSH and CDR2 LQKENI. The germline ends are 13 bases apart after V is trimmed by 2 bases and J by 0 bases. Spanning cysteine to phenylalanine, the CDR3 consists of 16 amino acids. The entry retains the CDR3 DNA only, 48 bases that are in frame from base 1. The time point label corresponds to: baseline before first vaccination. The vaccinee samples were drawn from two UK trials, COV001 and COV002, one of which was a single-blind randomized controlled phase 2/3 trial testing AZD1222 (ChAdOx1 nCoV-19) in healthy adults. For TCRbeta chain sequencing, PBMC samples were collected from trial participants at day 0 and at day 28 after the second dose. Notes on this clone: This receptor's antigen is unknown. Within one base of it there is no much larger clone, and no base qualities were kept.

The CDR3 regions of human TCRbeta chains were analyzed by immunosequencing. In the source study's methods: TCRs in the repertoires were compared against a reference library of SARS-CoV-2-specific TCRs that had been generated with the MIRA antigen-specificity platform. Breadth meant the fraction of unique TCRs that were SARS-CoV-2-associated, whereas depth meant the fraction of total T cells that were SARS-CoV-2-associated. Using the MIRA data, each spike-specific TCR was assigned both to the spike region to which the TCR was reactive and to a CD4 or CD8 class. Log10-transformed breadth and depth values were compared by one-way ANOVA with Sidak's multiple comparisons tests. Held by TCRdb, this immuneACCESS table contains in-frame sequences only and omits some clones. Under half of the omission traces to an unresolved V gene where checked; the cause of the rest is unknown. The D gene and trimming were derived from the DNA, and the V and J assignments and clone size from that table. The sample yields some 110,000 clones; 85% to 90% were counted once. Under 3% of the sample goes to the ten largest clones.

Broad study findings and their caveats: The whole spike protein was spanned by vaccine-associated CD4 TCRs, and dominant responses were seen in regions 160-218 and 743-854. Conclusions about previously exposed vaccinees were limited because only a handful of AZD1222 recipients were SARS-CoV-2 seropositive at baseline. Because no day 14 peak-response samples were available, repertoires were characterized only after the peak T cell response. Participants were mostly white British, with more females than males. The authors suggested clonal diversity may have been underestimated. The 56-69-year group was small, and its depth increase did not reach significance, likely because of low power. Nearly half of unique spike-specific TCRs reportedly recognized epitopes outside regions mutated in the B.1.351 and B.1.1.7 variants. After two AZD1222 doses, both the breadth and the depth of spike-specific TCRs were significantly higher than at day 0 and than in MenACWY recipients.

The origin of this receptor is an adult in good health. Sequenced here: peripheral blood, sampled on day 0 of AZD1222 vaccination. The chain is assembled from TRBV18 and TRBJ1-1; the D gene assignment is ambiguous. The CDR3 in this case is CASSPGVGNMNTEAFF. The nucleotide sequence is TGTGCCAGCTCACCAGGGGTAGGGAACATGAACACTGAAGCTTTCTTT.